This is a list of T cell receptor beta chains from one sample in a study of blood T cells in healthy people across ages. TCRdb fed the 5' RACE reads into MiXCR, producing one record per CDR3 protein. Of roughly 680,000 distinct CDR3 sequences in the sample, around half are singletons; the top ten hold roughly 31%. Source material: blood. The receptors originated from an older woman in good health. Both conserved end residues are part of each CDR3. The D gene is left open where the match is weak.

V gene: TRBV2; D gene: .; CDR3 protein: CATQTEGSPLHF
V gene: TRBV11-3; D gene: .; CDR3 protein: CASSRQGLGSNEQFF
V gene: TRBV29-1; D gene: .; CDR3 protein: CSTVRDGAYNEQYF
V gene: TRBV20-1; D gene: TRBD2; CDR3 protein: CSARDHGLVSAGELFF
V gene: TRBV11-2; D gene: TRBD2; CDR3 protein: CASSLFRPVSGSKNEQFF
V gene: TRBV19; D gene: .; CDR3 protein: CASKTRADGYTF
V gene: TRBV6-6; D gene: TRBD2; CDR3 protein: CASEASGTDTQYF
V gene: TRBV5-1; D gene: .; CDR3 protein: CASSLGHLSSYEQYF
V gene: TRBV20-1; D gene: .; CDR3 protein: CSPAIGGETQYF
V gene: TRBV12-5; D gene: TRBD2; CDR3 protein: CASGLARLAGENTGELFF